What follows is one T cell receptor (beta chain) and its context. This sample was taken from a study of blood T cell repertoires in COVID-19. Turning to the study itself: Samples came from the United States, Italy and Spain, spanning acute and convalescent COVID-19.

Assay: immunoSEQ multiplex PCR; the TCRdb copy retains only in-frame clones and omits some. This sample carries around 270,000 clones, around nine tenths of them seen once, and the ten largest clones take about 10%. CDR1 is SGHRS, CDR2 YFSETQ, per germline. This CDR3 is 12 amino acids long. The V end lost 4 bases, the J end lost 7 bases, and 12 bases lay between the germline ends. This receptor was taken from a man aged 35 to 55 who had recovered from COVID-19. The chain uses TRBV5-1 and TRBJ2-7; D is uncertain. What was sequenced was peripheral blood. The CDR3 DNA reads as TGCGCCAGCAGCCCCTCCGGGTGGGAGCAGTACTTC. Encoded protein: CASSPSGWEQYF.